This entry describes one T cell receptor (beta chain). The sample originates from a study of blood T cell repertoires in COVID-19. Study at large: The analysed material was cDNA or gDNA that came from T cells, B-cell-depleted T cells, or PBMCs.

TCRdb's table, derived via immunoSEQ multiplex PCR, lists solely in-frame clones and lacks some. The sample carries 95,000 to 150,000 clones, 65% to 90% recorded once. Trimming removed 3 bases from V and 3 bases from J, with 12 bases in between. Germline V CDR1 and CDR2: SGDLS, YYNGEE. The CDR3 contains 14 residues. The receptor was derived from a man older than 75 with acute or convalescent COVID-19. Sequencing used peripheral blood. The chain couples TRBV9 to TRBJ1-1; D is unclear. DNA for the CDR3: TGTGCCAGCAGCGCAAGTGAGGGTTACACTGAAGCTTTCTTT. This gives the protein CASSASEGYTEAFF.